The 15 T cell receptor beta chains presented below share a single source sample, sequenced in a study of graft-versus-host responses after intestinal transplantation. Sequencing used immunoSEQ multiplex PCR; TCRdb keeps in-frame clones, though not all of them. This table holds more than 90,000 clones, around nine tenths found once. For these receptors, no antigen is known. The sequencing here drew on unstimulated CD4+ T cells sorted from spleen or lymph node cells, taken before transplant. These receptors were taken from a human donor who was the organ donor for an intestinal transplant.

The V and J genes are TRBV9 and TRBJ2-5; 7 nucleotides align to TRBD2. Losses at the gene ends were 3 bases for V and 7 bases for J; bases not matched to a gene: 6. The CDR3 has 13 residues. CDR1 and CDR2 (germline): SGDLS, YYNGEE. CDR3 in amino acids: CASSGDYKRTQYF. CDR3 nucleotide sequence: TGTGCCAGCAGCGGGGACTATAAGAGGACCCAGTACTTC.

This chain uses TRBV19 with TRBJ1-3, with D possibly matching TRBD1 (6 bases). Germline loops: CDR1 LNHDA, CDR2 SQIVND (reference sequence). The CDR3 extends over 15 amino acids. V was cut by 6 bases and J by 0 bases, with 12 bases left in between. The CDR3 nucleotides are TGTGCCAGTAGCCGTTCCAGGGGCTCTGGAAACACCATATATTTT. Amino acid sequence: CASSRSRGSGNTIYF.

The J gene is TRBJ1-1, the V gene TRBV7-8; a possible D gene is TRBD1 (5 bases). Trimming removed 5 bases at V and 1 base at J, with 14 bases between. The CDR3 runs to 15 residues. The germline CDR1 and CDR2 sequences are SGHVS and FQNEAQ. The CDR3: CASSQNIGENTEAFF. The CDR3 nucleotides are TGTGCCAGCAGCCAAAATATAGGGGAGAACACTGAAGCTTTCTTT.

The rearrangement uses TRBV2 and TRBJ1-5; 12 nucleotides align to TRBD1. The V gene's germline CDR1 is SNHLY and CDR2 FYNNEI. This CDR3 is built from 13 residues. With 8 bases clipped from V and 5 bases from J, the junction kept 1 base outside the gene matches. The CDR3 reads CASGTGGYQPQHF. The DNA of the CDR3 is TGTGCCAGCGGGACAGGGGGCTATCAGCCCCAGCATTTT.

This chain links TRBV7-9 with TRBJ2-3, with D unclear. The germline V gene has CDR1 SEHNR and CDR2 FQNEAQ (reference sequence). The CDR3 covers 12 residues. V lost 3 bases to trimming and J lost 6 bases, with 7 bases between them. The CDR3 region is CASSFTSDTQYF. The CDR3, as DNA: TGTGCCAGCAGCTTCACGTCGGATACGCAGTATTTT.

This sequence joins TRBV5-1 and TRBJ2-1; possible D gene TRBD2, 6 bases. Germline CDR1 SGHRS, CDR2 YFSETQ. Trimming took 2 bases from V and 6 from J, leaving 15 bases between them. CDR3 size: 15 residues. CDR3 residues: CASSLRDFRRNEQFF. The CDR3 DNA reads TGCGCCAGCAGCTTACGGGACTTCCGCCGCAATGAGCAGTTCTTC. Combining the CDR3 with reference TRBV5-1 and TRBJ2-1 gives the whole variable domain KAGVTQTPRYLIKTRGQQVTLSCSPISGHRSVSWYQQTPGQGLQFLFEYFSETQRNKGNFPGRFSGRQFSNSRSEMNVSTLELGDSALYLCASSLRDFRRNEQFFGPGTRLTVL.

The chain links TRBV5-4 to TRBJ2-1, with a tentative D call TRBD2 (5 bases). The ends were cut back, 4 bases at V and 8 bases at J, with 13 bases in the middle. The CDR3 consists of 13 residues. Germline CDR1 SGHNT, CDR2 YYREEE (reference sequence). The CDR3 DNA is TGTGCCAGCAGCCTACAGTACGGGGATGAGCAGTTCTTC. The encoded protein is CASSLQYGDEQFF.

The sample holds a few counts of this clone. The chain has TRBV6-1 and TRBJ2-7, with 7 bases aligning to TRBD2. V gave up 5 bases and J gave up 0 bases; unmatched junction bases: 4. This CDR3 is built from 14 residues. The germline V gene encodes CDR1 MNHNS and CDR2 SASEGT. The DNA for the CDR3 is TGTGCCAGCAGTCGCCTAGCGGTCTCCTACGAGCAGTACTTC. Translating it yields CASSRLAVSYEQYF.

The chain couples TRBV11-3 to TRBJ2-5; the match to TRBD1 covers 9 bases. The V and J ends lost 6 bases and 7 bases, in that order; junction bases with no gene match: 9. The CDR3 runs 14 residues. CDR1 and CDR2 (germline): SGHNT, YENEEA. The CDR3 sequence: CASREQGAARTQYF. CDR3 nucleotides: TGTGCCAGCAGGGAACAGGGGGCGGCGAGGACCCAGTACTTC.

The J gene is TRBJ2-7, the V gene TRBV10-3; 9 positions match TRBD1. Trimming took 2 bases from V and 3 from J; bases not matched to a gene: 2. Per germline, CDR1 ENHRY and CDR2 SYGVKD. The CDR3 sequence is 14 residues long. The CDR3 reads CAISEGQGHYEQYF. DNA of the CDR3: TGTGCCATCAGTGAGGGACAGGGGCACTACGAGCAGTACTTC.

The chain is built from TRBV28 and TRBJ2-5; D is possibly TRBD1 (5 bases). The CDR3 spans 13 residues. The germline CDR1 and CDR2 sequences are MDHEN and SYDVKM. V lost 2 bases and J 2 bases, leaving 6 bases between the germline ends. The CDR3: CASSLGAQETQYF. The DNA of the CDR3 is TGTGCCAGCAGTTTAGGGGCTCAAGAGACCCAGTACTTC.

The V and J genes are TRBV11-2 and TRBJ1-5; D remains ambiguous. CDR3 length equals 12 residues. V lost 5 bases and J 9 bases, leaving 11 bases between the germline ends. From germline, CDR1 is SGHAT and CDR2 FQNNGV. The CDR3 here is CASSPLLRPQHF. Written as DNA, the CDR3 is TGTGCCAGCAGCCCCCTTTTGAGGCCCCAGCATTTT.

The chain uses TRBV19 and TRBJ2-3, with a weak D call TRBD2 (5 bases). CDR3 length equals 13 residues. Trimming took 9 bases from V and 4 from J, leaving 14 bases between them. Germline V gene data show CDR1 as LNHDA and CDR2 as SQIVND (reference sequence). The DNA of the CDR3 is TGTGCCAGCACGACCGGGGTACCAGATACGCAGTATTTT. It specifies CASTTGVPDTQYF.

This chain links TRBV7-2 with TRBJ1-6; possibly TRBD1 for D (5 bases). The V end lost 4 bases, the J end lost 13 bases, and 11 bases lay between the germline ends. CDR1 SGHTA and CDR2 FQGNSA come from the germline V gene. The CDR3 consists of 12 residues. DNA for the CDR3: TGTGCCAGCAGCTCGAGGGGCTCGCCCCTCCACTTT. Translated, it gives CASSSRGSPLHF.

The rearrangement joins TRBV5-4 to TRBJ2-1; 9 nucleotides match TRBD2. V was pared by 4 bases and J by 10 bases, with 12 bases of the junction left unmatched. The V gene's germline CDR1 is SGHNT and CDR2 YYREEE (reference sequence). This CDR3 contains 15 residues. Here the CDR3 reads CASSPAGGLPEEQFF. The DNA for the CDR3 is TGTGCCAGCAGCCCAGCGGGAGGCCTGCCAGAGGAGCAGTTCTTC.